The text below deals with one T cell receptor beta chain. Its antigen is still unknown. This entry comes from a study of shared clonotypes between healthy human individuals. The CDR3 loop spans 16 amino acids. Germline CDR1 is MNHEY and CDR2 is SMNVEV (reference sequence). V was pared by 6 bases and J by 6 bases, with 12 bases of the junction left unmatched. Generated by immunoSEQ multiplex PCR, the TCRdb table keeps only in-frame clones and is missing some. The sample has hundreds of thousands of clones, about 96% seen once; the top ten hold around 0.06%. Study observations and caveats: Non-shared clonotypes had lower generation probabilities than those shared by all four donors. Between a handful of donors, naive CD4 clonotypes were shared at a level of about 5%.

Only Caucasian adults living in Nashville, Tennessee served as donors. CD4+ cells underwent separation, giving CD45RA+ naive and CD45RA-negative memory subsets. The sequenced material came from naive CD4+ T cells sorted from blood. Subset defined: CD45RA+ positively selected. The V and J genes are TRBV27 and TRBJ2-7, with TRBD2 identical over 12 bases. This TCR was recovered from a woman aged 25-40 years in good health. As DNA, the CDR3 is TGTGCCAGCAGAAAAGGTGGGACTAGCGGGTCAGGCGAGCAGTACTTC. It translates to CASRKGGTSGSGEQYF.